The source of this T cell receptor beta chain is a study of siplizumab effects on memory and regulatory T cells. Study results and limitations: Siplizumab produced a significant drop in alloreactive sequences attributable to unstimulated CD4+ memory cells.

In the case of this clone: The antigen is undetermined. At one end the junction does not follow the germline gene, possibly because of a read error.

Each sample yielded about 10^5 assayed TCR templates. Clones were read by immunoSEQ multiplex PCR, and TCRdb kept only the in-frame ones, dropping some. The sample contains about 100,000 clones, roughly 93% of which appear only once. CDR3 size: 12 residues. Germline assignment: CDR1 SNHLY and CDR2 FYNNEI. Sample: Tregs sorted from blood. The receptor was derived from a human donor in good health. V gene TRBV2 combines with J gene TRBJ2-7; tentative D call: TRBD2 (6 bases). CDR3 DNA: TGTGCCAGCAGAGGGACTCTCTTACGTTGGCACTTC. Its protein is CASRGTLLRWHF.